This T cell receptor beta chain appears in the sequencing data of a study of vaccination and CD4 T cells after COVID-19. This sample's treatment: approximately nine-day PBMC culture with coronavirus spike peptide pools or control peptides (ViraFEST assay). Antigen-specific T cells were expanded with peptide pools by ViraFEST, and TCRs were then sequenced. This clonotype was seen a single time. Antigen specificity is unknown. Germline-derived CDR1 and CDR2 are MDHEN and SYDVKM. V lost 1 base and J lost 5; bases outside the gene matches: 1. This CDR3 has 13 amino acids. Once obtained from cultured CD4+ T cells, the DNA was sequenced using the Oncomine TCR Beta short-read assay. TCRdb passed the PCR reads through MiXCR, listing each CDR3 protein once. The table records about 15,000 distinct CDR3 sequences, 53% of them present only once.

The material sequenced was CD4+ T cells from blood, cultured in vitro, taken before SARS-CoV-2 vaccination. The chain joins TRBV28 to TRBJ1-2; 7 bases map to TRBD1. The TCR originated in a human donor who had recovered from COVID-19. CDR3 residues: CASSLSGGYGYTF. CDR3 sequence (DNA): TGTGCCAGCAGTTTATCAGGGGGGTATGGCTACACCTTC.